Reported below is one T cell receptor (beta chain). The antigen is not known. The data are from a study of OX40 agonist ivuxolimab in advanced cancers. Study-level results: No determination was made of the antigen specificity of the expanded peripheral T cells.

Assay: immunoSEQ multiplex PCR; the TCRdb copy retains only in-frame clones and omits some. The sample lists tens of thousands of clones, 73% seen once, with 15% to 20% in the top ten. The sequenced sample was CD4+ or CD8+ T cells sorted from blood, obtained in a trial of the OX40 agonist ivuxolimab. This receptor was identified in an adult with an advanced solid tumor such as melanoma, head and neck, liver or kidney cancer.

The CDR3 region is CASSHSSPGNTIYF. The CDR3 region has the DNA TGTGCCAGCAGTCATAGCAGCCCTGGAAACACCATATATTTT. The chain carries TRBV6-6 and TRBJ1-3; no reliable D call. The CDR3 is 14 amino acids. V was shortened by 5 bases and J by 2 bases, with 10 bases between the two germline ends. Per germline, CDR1 MNHNY and CDR2 SVGAGI (reference sequence).